This is a list of T cell receptor beta chains from one sample in a study of cytomegalovirus exposure and HLA in healthy donors. The assay was immunoSEQ multiplex PCR, and TCRdb's table has in-frame clones only and misses some. The repertoire holds around 210,000 clones, with about three quarters as singletons. Sequencing was carried out using PBMCs. These receptor sequences come from a boy aged 5-17 years in good health and CMV-seronegative. Each CDR3 is given with its conserved first and last residue. A D gene is named only where the DNA matches it firmly. Rows give clone size only sometimes, using once, few, many, or a class for an expanded clone.

D gene: TRBD1; V gene: TRBV13; J gene: TRBJ1-2; clone size: -; CDR3 protein: CASSARETGFDYGYTF; CDR3 DNA: TGTGCCAGCAGCGCGCGTGAGACAGGGTTTGACTATGGCTACACCTTC
D gene: TRBD2; V gene: TRBV7-6; J gene: TRBJ2-1; clone size: -; CDR3 protein: CASSLIGGRGGRSSYNEQFF; CDR3 DNA: TGTGCCAGCAGCTTAATTGGTGGGCGGGGGGGGAGGAGCTCCTACAATGAGCAGTTCTTC
D gene: TRBD1; V gene: TRBV9; J gene: TRBJ1-1; clone size: -; CDR3 protein: CASSTRTGKGTEAFF; CDR3 DNA: TGTGCCAGCAGCACCCGGACAGGGAAGGGGACTGAAGCTTTCTTT
D gene: TRBD1; V gene: TRBV19; J gene: TRBJ2-7; clone size: -; CDR3 protein: CASSIALNRGRRMEQYF; CDR3 DNA: TGTGCCAGTAGTATAGCCCTTAACAGGGGGCGGCGAATGGAGCAGTACTTC
D gene: -; V gene: TRBV21-1; J gene: TRBJ1-2; clone size: -; CDR3 protein: CASSTSVYGYTF; CDR3 DNA: TGTGCCAGCAGCACATCAGTCTATGGCTACACCTTC
D gene: -; V gene: TRBV19; J gene: TRBJ1-5; clone size: -; CDR3 protein: CASGKVSGQGLNQPQHF; CDR3 DNA: TGTGCCAGTGGTAAAGTAAGCGGCCAGGGGCTTAATCAGCCCCAGCATTTT
D gene: TRBD1; V gene: TRBV18; J gene: TRBJ2-2; clone size: -; CDR3 protein: CASSPQGQATGELFF; CDR3 DNA: TGTGCCAGCTCACCACAAGGACAGGCCACCGGGGAGCTGTTTTTT
D gene: -; V gene: TRBV5-1; J gene: TRBJ2-5; clone size: -; CDR3 protein: CASSFAGQEETQYF; CDR3 DNA: TGCGCCAGCAGCTTCGCAGGGCAGGAAGAGACCCAGTACTTC
D gene: -; V gene: TRBV27; J gene: TRBJ2-5; clone size: -; CDR3 protein: CASSGTTGLKTQYF; CDR3 DNA: TGTGCCAGCAGTGGAACAACAGGGCTGAAGACCCAGTACTTC
D gene: TRBD1; V gene: TRBV30; J gene: TRBJ1-2; clone size: -; CDR3 protein: CAFSPRRGRIYGYTF; CDR3 DNA: TGTGCCTTCTCCCCCCGCAGGGGGCGCATCTATGGCTACACCTTC
D gene: -; V gene: TRBV10-1; J gene: TRBJ2-1; clone size: -; CDR3 protein: CASSRNYNEQFF; CDR3 DNA: TGCGCCAGCAGCAGGAATTACAATGAGCAGTTCTTC
D gene: -; V gene: TRBV5-1; J gene: TRBJ1-3; clone size: -; CDR3 protein: CASSLGTSGLGNTIYF; CDR3 DNA: TGCGCCAGCAGCTTGGGTACGTCGGGTCTTGGAAACACCATATATTTT
D gene: -; V gene: TRBV27; J gene: TRBJ1-1; clone size: -; CDR3 protein: CASSFAGSNTEAFF; CDR3 DNA: TGTGCCAGCAGTTTTGCAGGGTCGAACACTGAAGCTTTCTTT
D gene: TRBD1; V gene: TRBV30; J gene: TRBJ2-5; clone size: -; CDR3 protein: CAWSPTRNRGETQYF; CDR3 DNA: TGTGCCTGGAGTCCGACCAGGAACAGGGGAGAGACCCAGTACTTC
D gene: TRBD1; V gene: TRBV7-8; J gene: TRBJ2-7; clone size: -; CDR3 protein: CASSRTGGVYEQYF; CDR3 DNA: TGTGCCAGCAGTCGGACAGGCGGAGTCTACGAGCAGTACTTC
D gene: -; V gene: TRBV4-1; J gene: TRBJ1-4; clone size: few; CDR3 protein: CASSLQISRDFNEKLFF; CDR3 DNA: TGCGCCAGCAGCCTACAGATCTCAAGAGATTTTAATGAAAAACTGTTTTTT
D gene: -; V gene: TRBV30; J gene: TRBJ1-5; clone size: -; CDR3 protein: CAWSVAAGVNQHF; CDR3 DNA: TGTGCCTGGAGTGTCGCGGCGGGGGTTAACCAGCATTTT
D gene: -; V gene: TRBV12-2; J gene: TRBJ1-1; clone size: -; CDR3 protein: CASRLQGKGWNTEAFF; CDR3 DNA: TGTGCAAGTCGCTTACAGGGTAAAGGGTGGAACACTGAAGCTTTCTTT
D gene: -; V gene: TRBV29-1; J gene: TRBJ1-3; clone size: -; CDR3 protein: CSVFFPRDSGNTIYF; CDR3 DNA: TGCAGCGTGTTCTTCCCCCGGGACTCTGGAAACACCATATATTTT
D gene: -; V gene: TRBV19; J gene: TRBJ1-6; clone size: -; CDR3 protein: CASSKSGTENSPLHF; CDR3 DNA: TGTGCCAGTAGTAAGTCCGGGACTGAGAATTCACCCCTCCACTTT
D gene: TRBD2; V gene: TRBV30; J gene: TRBJ2-1; clone size: -; CDR3 protein: CALRGSGGAADEQFF; CDR3 DNA: TGTGCCTTAAGGGGAAGCGGGGGGGCCGCGGATGAGCAGTTCTTC
D gene: TRBD2; V gene: TRBV5-1; J gene: TRBJ2-2; clone size: few; CDR3 protein: CASSPWTSGGANTGELFF; CDR3 DNA: TGCGCCAGCAGCCCGTGGACTAGCGGGGGCGCGAACACCGGGGAGCTGTTTTTT
D gene: TRBD1; V gene: TRBV5-4; J gene: TRBJ1-2; clone size: -; CDR3 protein: CASSLNSGQEGGYTF; CDR3 DNA: TGTGCCAGCAGCCTCAATTCCGGACAGGAAGGGGGCTACACCTTC
D gene: TRBD2; V gene: TRBV9; J gene: TRBJ2-2; clone size: few; CDR3 protein: CASSVVGSGRDLGTGELFF; CDR3 DNA: TGTGCCAGCAGCGTAGTTGGTAGCGGGAGGGACTTAGGTACCGGGGAGCTGTTTTTT
D gene: -; V gene: TRBV18; J gene: TRBJ2-5; clone size: -; CDR3 protein: CASSPRVLTEETQYF; CDR3 DNA: TGTGCCAGCTCACCCCGGGTGTTAACCGAAGAGACCCAGTACTTC
D gene: TRBD2; V gene: TRBV9; J gene: TRBJ2-2; clone size: once; CDR3 protein: CASSVGTSGGVVSNGELFF; CDR3 DNA: TGTGCCAGCAGCGTTGGGACTAGCGGGGGCGTGGTTTCTAACGGGGAGCTGTTTTTT
D gene: TRBD1; V gene: TRBV7-9; J gene: TRBJ1-5; clone size: -; CDR3 protein: CASSSTGGPNQPQHF; CDR3 DNA: TGTGCCAGCAGCTCGACAGGGGGCCCCAATCAGCCCCAGCATTTT
D gene: TRBD1; V gene: TRBV9; J gene: TRBJ1-1; clone size: -; CDR3 protein: CASSVGATGSEAFF; CDR3 DNA: TGTGCCAGCAGCGTAGGCGCGACAGGGTCTGAAGCTTTCTTT
D gene: TRBD1; V gene: TRBV11-3; J gene: TRBJ2-5; clone size: -; CDR3 protein: CASRDRGRETQYF; CDR3 DNA: TGTGCCAGCAGGGACAGGGGGCGAGAGACCCAGTACTTC
D gene: -; V gene: TRBV9; J gene: TRBJ1-2; clone size: few; CDR3 protein: CASSSGYGYTF; CDR3 DNA: TGTGCCAGCAGCTCAGGGTATGGCTACACCTTC
D gene: -; V gene: TRBV30; J gene: TRBJ2-7; clone size: -; CDR3 protein: CAWRAWTASSYEQYF; CDR3 DNA: TGTGCCTGGAGGGCCTGGACAGCGAGCTCCTACGAGCAGTACTTC
D gene: -; V gene: TRBV7-6; J gene: TRBJ2-2; clone size: -; CDR3 protein: CASSSQGTPGTGELFF; CDR3 DNA: TGTGCCAGCAGCTCACAGGGCACCCCGGGCACCGGGGAGCTGTTTTTT
D gene: TRBD1; V gene: TRBV25-1; J gene: TRBJ2-3; clone size: -; CDR3 protein: CASSDPTTGAYTDTQYF; CDR3 DNA: TGTGCCAGCAGTGACCCCACGACAGGGGCGTACACAGATACGCAGTATTTT
D gene: TRBD2; V gene: TRBV5-1; J gene: TRBJ2-1; clone size: -; CDR3 protein: CASRVLAGGYYNEQFF; CDR3 DNA: TGCGCCAGCAGAGTCCTAGCGGGAGGGTATTACAATGAGCAGTTCTTC
D gene: -; V gene: TRBV6-5; J gene: TRBJ1-4; clone size: few; CDR3 protein: CASRSATNEKLFF; CDR3 DNA: TGTGCCAGTCGGTCTGCAACTAATGAAAAACTGTTTTTT
D gene: TRBD2; V gene: TRBV7-9; J gene: TRBJ2-7; clone size: -; CDR3 protein: CASSLGGGGISYEQYF; CDR3 DNA: TGTGCCAGCAGCTTAGGGGGCGGGGGGATCTCCTACGAGCAGTACTTC
D gene: -; V gene: TRBV7-2; J gene: TRBJ1-2; clone size: -; CDR3 protein: CASSLGQGYGYTF; CDR3 DNA: TGTGCCAGCAGCTTAGGCCAGGGGTATGGCTACACCTTC
D gene: TRBD1; V gene: TRBV2; J gene: TRBJ1-4; clone size: -; CDR3 protein: CASRATGVLVKLFF; CDR3 DNA: TGTGCCAGCAGGGCGACAGGGGTTTTGGTAAAACTGTTTTTT
D gene: TRBD2; V gene: TRBV10-1; J gene: TRBJ2-7; clone size: -; CDR3 protein: CASSESSGGNNYEQYF; CDR3 DNA: TGCGCCAGCAGTGAGTCGTCCGGGGGGAACAACTACGAGCAGTACTTC
D gene: -; V gene: TRBV4-2; J gene: TRBJ2-7; clone size: -; CDR3 protein: CASSARDVESEQYF; CDR3 DNA: TGTGCCAGCAGCGCCCGGGATGTAGAGTCCGAGCAGTACTTC
D gene: -; V gene: TRBV18; J gene: TRBJ1-2; clone size: -; CDR3 protein: CASSPLDSYGYTF; CDR3 DNA: TGTGCCAGCTCACCACTTGACAGCTATGGCTACACCTTC
D gene: TRBD1; V gene: TRBV18; J gene: TRBJ1-2; clone size: -; CDR3 protein: CASSLRTGGYGYTF; CDR3 DNA: TGTGCCAGCTCACTTCGGACAGGGGGCTATGGCTACACCTTC
D gene: -; V gene: TRBV30; J gene: TRBJ1-5; clone size: -; CDR3 protein: CAWSFRTGNQPQHF; CDR3 DNA: TGTGCCTGGAGTTTTCGGACAGGCAATCAGCCCCAGCATTTT
D gene: -; V gene: TRBV11-3; J gene: TRBJ1-4; clone size: -; CDR3 protein: CASSPATGNEKLFF; CDR3 DNA: TGTGCCAGCAGCCCAGCCACAGGCAATGAAAAACTGTTTTTT
D gene: TRBD1; V gene: TRBV7-3; J gene: TRBJ1-1; clone size: -; CDR3 protein: CASSPSGGMGAFF; CDR3 DNA: TGTGCCAGCAGTCCTTCAGGGGGCATGGGAGCTTTCTTT
D gene: -; V gene: TRBV7-9; J gene: TRBJ2-4; clone size: once; CDR3 protein: CASSPWQGQGRNIQYF; CDR3 DNA: TGTGCCAGCAGCCCTTGGCAGGGGCAGGGGAGAAACATTCAGTACTTC
D gene: -; V gene: TRBV11-2; J gene: TRBJ1-3; clone size: -; CDR3 protein: CASRGGAGFLNTIYF; CDR3 DNA: TGTGCCAGCAGAGGCGGGGCAGGGTTTTTAAACACCATATATTTT